These T cell receptor beta chains were read from a single sample in a study of beta chain features in type 1 diabetes. The table came from immunoSEQ multiplex PCR; TCRdb's copy has only in-frame clones and leaves some out. Seen here are a few hundred thousand clones, 16% observed once, and the top ten hold less than 0.09%. The sequenced material came from naive CD4+ T cells from blood. These receptors all stem from a man between 25 and 39 years old with type 1 diabetes. Each CDR3 is given without its conserved first and last residue. Fields, in order: V gene, J gene, CDR3 protein.

TRBV18	TRBJ2-7	ASSPGGGDQQPH
TRBV10-3	TRBJ2-3	AISPDGYEDTQY
TRBV7-9	TRBJ2-2	ASSPTGSYTAGELF
TRBV23-1	TRBJ2-2	ASSLGQGGELF
TRBV27	TRBJ2-1	ASSSITSGIDNEQF
TRBV29-1	TRBJ2-3	SVTEGTDTQY
TRBV30	TRBJ1-5	AWSLGSNQPQH
TRBV29-1	TRBJ2-3	SVGQGRDTDTQY
TRBV7-9	TRBJ2-6	ASSSLSGANVLT
TRBV6-1	TRBJ2-4	ASSDSDRGTNIQY
TRBV7-2	TRBJ2-7	ASSLDLSREQY
TRBV7-3	TRBJ1-2	ASSGRDILYGYT
TRBV29-1	TRBJ1-2	SVEDHRGYGYT
TRBV29-1	TRBJ1-4	SVSRGPNEKLF
TRBV9	TRBJ2-3	ASSVGTSGRHGDTQY
TRBV7-9	TRBJ1-2	AIRGQTDGYT
TRBV7-2	TRBJ2-7	ASSLDRTAYEQY
TRBV7-9	TRBJ2-7	ASSLNRQGDLEQY
TRBV29-1	TRBJ2-3	SVSPPAGRTDTQY
TRBV14	TRBJ2-7	ASSQGLAGLAGTYEQY
TRBV29-1	TRBJ1-1	SVEEDRYTEAF
TRBV19	TRBJ2-5	ASSPQWVGPQETQY
TRBV29-1	TRBJ2-1	SVKRGSSTANEQF
TRBV9	TRBJ2-7	ASSDPSYYEQY
TRBV15	TRBJ2-6	ATSRVVSGANVLT
TRBV15	TRBJ1-5	ATSTGPGRNQPQH
TRBV7-2	TRBJ2-7	ASSSNYEQY
TRBV28	TRBJ2-4	ASSLRRGLPW
TRBV29-1	TRBJ2-7	SVSPGYEQY
TRBV7-2	TRBJ2-7	ASSLERTSEQY
TRBV25-1	TRBJ2-1	ASSEASGNHNEQF
TRBV30	TRBJ2-2	AYQGGANTGELF
TRBV25-1	TRBJ2-1	ASSDTYRANEQF
TRBV5-4	TRBJ1-1	ASSNPGQGTYTEAF
TRBV19	TRBJ2-3	ASSPRGAGGSRDTQY
TRBV7-9	TRBJ2-5	ASSSPGLIQETQY
TRBV10-3	TRBJ2-5	ATGTSGYQETQY
TRBV27	TRBJ2-7	ASSKGQGYEQY
TRBV30	TRBJ2-1	AWSVLASGYNEQF